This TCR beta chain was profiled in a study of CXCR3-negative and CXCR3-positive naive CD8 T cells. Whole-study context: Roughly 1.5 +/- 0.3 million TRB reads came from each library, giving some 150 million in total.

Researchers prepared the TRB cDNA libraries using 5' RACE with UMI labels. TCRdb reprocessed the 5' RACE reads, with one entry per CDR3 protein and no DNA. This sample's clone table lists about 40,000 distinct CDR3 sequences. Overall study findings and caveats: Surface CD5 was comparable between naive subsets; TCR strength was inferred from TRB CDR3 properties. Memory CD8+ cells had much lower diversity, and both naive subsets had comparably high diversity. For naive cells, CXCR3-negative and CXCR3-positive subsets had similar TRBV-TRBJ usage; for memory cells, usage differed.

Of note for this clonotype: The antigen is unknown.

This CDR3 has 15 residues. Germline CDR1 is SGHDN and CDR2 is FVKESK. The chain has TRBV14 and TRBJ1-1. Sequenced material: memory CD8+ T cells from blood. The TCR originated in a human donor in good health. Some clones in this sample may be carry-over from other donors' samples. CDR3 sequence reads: CASSQVGGFETEAFF.